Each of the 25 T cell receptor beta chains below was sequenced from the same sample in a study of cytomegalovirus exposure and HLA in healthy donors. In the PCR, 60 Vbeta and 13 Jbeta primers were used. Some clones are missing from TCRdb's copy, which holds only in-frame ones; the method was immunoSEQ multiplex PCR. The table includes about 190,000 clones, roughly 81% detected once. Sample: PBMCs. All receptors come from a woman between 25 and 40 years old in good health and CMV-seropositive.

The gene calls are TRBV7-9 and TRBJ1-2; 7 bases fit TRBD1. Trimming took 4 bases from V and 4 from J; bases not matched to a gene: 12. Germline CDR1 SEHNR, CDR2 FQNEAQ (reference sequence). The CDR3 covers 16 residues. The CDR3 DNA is TGTGCCAGCAGCTCCCAGGGGGGCCAAGCGCGCTATGGCTACACCTTC. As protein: CASSSQGGQARYGYTF.

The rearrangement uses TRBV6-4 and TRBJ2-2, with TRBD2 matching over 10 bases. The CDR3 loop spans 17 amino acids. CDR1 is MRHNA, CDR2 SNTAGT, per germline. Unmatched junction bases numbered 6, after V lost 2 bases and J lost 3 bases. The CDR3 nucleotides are TGTGCCAGCAGTGACACCAGCGGGAGGGCCCACACCGGGGAGCTGTTTTTT. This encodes CASSDTSGRAHTGELFF.

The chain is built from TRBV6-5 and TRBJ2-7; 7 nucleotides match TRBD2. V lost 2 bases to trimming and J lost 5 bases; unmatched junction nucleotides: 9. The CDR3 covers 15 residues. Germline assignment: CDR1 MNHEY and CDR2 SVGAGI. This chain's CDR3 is CASSYGSGGKHEQYF. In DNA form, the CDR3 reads TGTGCCAGCAGTTACGGGTCGGGAGGTAAACACGAGCAGTACTTC.

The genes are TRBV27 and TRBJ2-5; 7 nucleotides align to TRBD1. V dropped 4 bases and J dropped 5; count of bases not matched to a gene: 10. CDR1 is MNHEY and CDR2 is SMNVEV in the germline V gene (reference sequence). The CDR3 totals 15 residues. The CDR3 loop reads CASSSPSTGSETQYF. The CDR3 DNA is TGTGCCAGCAGTTCCCCTTCGACAGGGTCGGAGACCCAGTACTTC.

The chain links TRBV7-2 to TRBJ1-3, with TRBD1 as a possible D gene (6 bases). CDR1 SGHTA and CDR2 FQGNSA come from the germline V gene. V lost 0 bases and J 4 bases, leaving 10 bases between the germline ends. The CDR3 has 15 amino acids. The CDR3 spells CASSLAGARGNTIYF. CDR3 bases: TGTGCCAGCAGCTTAGCGGGGGCTAGAGGAAACACCATATATTTT.

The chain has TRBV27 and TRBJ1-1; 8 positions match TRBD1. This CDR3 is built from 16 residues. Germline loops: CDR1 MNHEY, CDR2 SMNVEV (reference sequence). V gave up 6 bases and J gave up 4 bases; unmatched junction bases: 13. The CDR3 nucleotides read TGTGCCAGCAGCGAATTCATCAGGGGGCGTGGCACTGAAGCTTTCTTT. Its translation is CASSEFIRGRGTEAFF.

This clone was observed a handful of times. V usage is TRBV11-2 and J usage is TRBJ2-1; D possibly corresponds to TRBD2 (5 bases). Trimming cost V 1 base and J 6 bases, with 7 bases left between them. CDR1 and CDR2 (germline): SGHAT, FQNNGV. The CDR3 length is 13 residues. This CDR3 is CASSLGLFNEQFF. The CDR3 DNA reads TGTGCCAGCAGCTTAGGACTATTCAATGAGCAGTTCTTC.

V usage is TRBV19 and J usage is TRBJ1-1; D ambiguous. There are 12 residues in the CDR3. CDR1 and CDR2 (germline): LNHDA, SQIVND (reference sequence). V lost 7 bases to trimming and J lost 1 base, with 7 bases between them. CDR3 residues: CASKGGNTEAFF. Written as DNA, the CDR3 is TGTGCCAGTAAAGGAGGGAACACTGAAGCTTTCTTT.

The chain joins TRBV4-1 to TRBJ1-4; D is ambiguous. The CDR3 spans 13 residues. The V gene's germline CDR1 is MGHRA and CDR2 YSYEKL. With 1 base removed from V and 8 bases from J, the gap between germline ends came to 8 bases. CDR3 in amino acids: CASSQGTWEKLFF. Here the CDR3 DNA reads TGCGCCAGCAGCCAAGGGACTTGGGAAAAACTGTTTTTT.

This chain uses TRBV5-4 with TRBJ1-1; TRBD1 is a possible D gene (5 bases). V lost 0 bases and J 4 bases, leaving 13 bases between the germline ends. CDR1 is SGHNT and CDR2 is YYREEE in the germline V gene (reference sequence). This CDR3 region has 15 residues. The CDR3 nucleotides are TGTGCCAGCAGCTTGGCGGGGGGGGGAGGCACTGAAGCTTTCTTT. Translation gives CASSLAGGGGTEAFF.

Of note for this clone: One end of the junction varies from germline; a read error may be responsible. CDR3 residues: CSSSLATGTGNTIYF. DNA of the CDR3: TGTTCCAGCAGCTTAGCTACAGGGACCGGAAACACCATATATTTT. The chain employs TRBV7-9 and TRBJ1-3; a weak D match, TRBD1 (6 bases). The germline CDR1 and CDR2 sequences are SEHNR and FQNEAQ (reference sequence). The CDR3 extends over 15 amino acids.

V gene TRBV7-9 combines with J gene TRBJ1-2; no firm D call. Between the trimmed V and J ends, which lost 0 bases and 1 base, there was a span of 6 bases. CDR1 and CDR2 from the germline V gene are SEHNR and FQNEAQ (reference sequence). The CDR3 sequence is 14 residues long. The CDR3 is CASSLAPSNYGYTF. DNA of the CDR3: TGTGCCAGCAGCTTAGCTCCCAGTAACTATGGCTACACCTTC.

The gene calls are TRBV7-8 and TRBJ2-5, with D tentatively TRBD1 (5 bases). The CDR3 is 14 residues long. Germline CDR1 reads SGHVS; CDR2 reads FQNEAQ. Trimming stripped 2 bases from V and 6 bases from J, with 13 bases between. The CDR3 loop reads CASSLITGMQTQYF. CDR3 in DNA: TGTGCCAGCAGCTTAATCACAGGCATGCAGACCCAGTACTTC.

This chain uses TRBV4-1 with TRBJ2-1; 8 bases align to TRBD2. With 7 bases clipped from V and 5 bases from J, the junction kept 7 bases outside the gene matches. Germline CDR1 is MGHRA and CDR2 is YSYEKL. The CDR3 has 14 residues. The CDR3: CASKRLAPDNEQFF. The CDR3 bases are TGCGCCAGCAAACGACTAGCGCCAGACAATGAGCAGTTCTTC.

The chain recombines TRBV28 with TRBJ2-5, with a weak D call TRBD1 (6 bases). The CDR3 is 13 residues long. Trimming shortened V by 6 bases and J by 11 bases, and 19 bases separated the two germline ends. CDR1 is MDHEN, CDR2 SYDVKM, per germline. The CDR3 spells CASRVPQGSKQYF. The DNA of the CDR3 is TGTGCCAGCAGAGTTCCACAGGGCTCGAAGCAGTACTTC.

CDR3 coding DNA: TGTGCCAGCAACCAACAGGGGGCGAGGAGTGGCTACACCTTC. Protein sequence: CASNQQGARSGYTF. The V call is TRBV6-1, the J call TRBJ1-2; 9 bases align to TRBD1. With 7 bases clipped from V and 7 bases from J, the junction kept 10 bases outside the gene matches. There are 14 residues in the CDR3. Germline V gene sequence: CDR1 MNHNS, CDR2 SASEGT.

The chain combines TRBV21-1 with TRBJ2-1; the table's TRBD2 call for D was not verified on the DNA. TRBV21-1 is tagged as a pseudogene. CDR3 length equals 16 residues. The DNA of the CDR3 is TGTGCCAGCAGCAAACTCGCGGGAGGGGGGCCCAATGAGCAGTTCTTC. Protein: CASSKLAGGGPNEQFF.

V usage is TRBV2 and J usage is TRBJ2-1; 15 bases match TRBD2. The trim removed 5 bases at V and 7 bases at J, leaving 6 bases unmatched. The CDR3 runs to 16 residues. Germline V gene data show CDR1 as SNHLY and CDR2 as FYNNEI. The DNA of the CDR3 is TGTGCCAGCAGTTGGACTAGCGGGAGGGTGAGTAATGAGCAGTTCTTC. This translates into CASSWTSGRVSNEQFF.

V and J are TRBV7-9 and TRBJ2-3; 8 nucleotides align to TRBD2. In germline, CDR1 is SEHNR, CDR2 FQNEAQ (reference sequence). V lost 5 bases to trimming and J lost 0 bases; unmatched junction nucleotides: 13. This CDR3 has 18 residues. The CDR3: CASSPWERGRPSTDTQYF. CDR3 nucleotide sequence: TGTGCCAGCAGCCCTTGGGAGCGGGGGCGGCCTAGCACAGATACGCAGTATTTT.

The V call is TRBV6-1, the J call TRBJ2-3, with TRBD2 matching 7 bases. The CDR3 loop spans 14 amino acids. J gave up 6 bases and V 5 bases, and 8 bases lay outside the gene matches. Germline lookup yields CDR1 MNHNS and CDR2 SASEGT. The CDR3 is CASSTTSLGDTQYF. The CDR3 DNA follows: TGTGCCAGCAGTACGACTAGCCTAGGGGATACGCAGTATTTT.

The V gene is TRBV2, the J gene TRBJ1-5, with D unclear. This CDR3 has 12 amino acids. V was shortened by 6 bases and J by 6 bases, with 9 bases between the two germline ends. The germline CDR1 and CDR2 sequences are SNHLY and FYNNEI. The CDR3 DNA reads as TGTGCCAGCAGACACGGGAGTCAGCCCCAGCATTTT. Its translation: CASRHGSQPQHF.

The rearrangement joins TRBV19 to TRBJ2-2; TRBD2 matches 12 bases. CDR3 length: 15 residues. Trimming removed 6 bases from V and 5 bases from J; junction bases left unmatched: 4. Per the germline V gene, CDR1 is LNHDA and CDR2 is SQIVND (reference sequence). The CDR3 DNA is TGTGCCAGTAGCCGACTAGCGGGAGAAACCGGGGAGCTGTTTTTT. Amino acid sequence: CASSRLAGETGELFF. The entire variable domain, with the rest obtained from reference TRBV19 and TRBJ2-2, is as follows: DGGITQSPKYLFRKEGQNVTLSCEQNLNHDAMYWYRQDPGQGLRLIYYSQIVNDFQKGDIAEGYSVSREKKESFPLTVTSAQKNPTAFYLCASSRLAGETGELFFGEGSRLTVL.

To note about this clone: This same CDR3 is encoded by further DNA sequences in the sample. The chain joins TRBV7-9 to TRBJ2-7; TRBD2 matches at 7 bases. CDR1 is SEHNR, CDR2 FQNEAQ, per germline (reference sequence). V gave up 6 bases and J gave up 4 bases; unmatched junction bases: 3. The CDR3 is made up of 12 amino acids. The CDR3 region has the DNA TGTGCCAGCAGTCCCGGGGGGTACGAGCAGTACTTC. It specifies CASSPGGYEQYF.

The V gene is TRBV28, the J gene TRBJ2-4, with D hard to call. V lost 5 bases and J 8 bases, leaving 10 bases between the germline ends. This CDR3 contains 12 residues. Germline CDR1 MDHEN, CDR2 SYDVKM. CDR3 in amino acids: CASSPSLYIQYF. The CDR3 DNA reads TGTGCCAGCAGTCCTTCCTTATACATTCAGTACTTC.

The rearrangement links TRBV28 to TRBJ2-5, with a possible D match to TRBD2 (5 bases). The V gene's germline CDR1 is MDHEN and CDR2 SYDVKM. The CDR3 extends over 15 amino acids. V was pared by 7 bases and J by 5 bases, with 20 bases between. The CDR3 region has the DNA TGTGCCAGCACCCCTACCGAGGGTTCGGGGGAGACCCAGTACTTC. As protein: CASTPTEGSGETQYF.